The 22 T cell receptor beta chains in this list originate from one sample, sequenced in a study of spatial heterogeneity in lung cancer. Notes on the study in general: Tumoral mutation counts were tracked by counts of expanded intratumoral alpha and beta TCRs.

No cognate antigen is known for these TCRs. A single record per CDR3 protein comes from TCRdb applying MiXCR to the 5' RACE reads. The table has about 100,000 distinct CDR3 sequences, approximately 4% seen once; the top ten hold around 20%. Time point reported: sample taken at primary tumor resection. This material consisted of lung tumor tissue, taken at surgery. These receptors were collected from a male donor with early-stage non-small cell lung cancer.

The V call is TRBV11-2, the J call TRBJ2-3; 7 nucleotides match TRBD2. This CDR3 region has 15 residues. The V segment lost 3 bases and the J segment 2 bases; nucleotides outside the gene matches: 5. Germline CDR1 and CDR2: SGHAT and FQNNGV. Written as DNA, the CDR3 is TGTGCCAGCAGCTTTGGCGGGAGCCCCACAGATACGCAGTATTTT. This gives the protein CASSFGGSPTDTQYF. The full variable domain, in which reference TRBV11-2 and TRBJ2-3 provide the parts outside the CDR3, is EAGVAQSPRYKIIEKRQSVAFWCNPISGHATLYWYQQILGQGPKLLIQFQNNGVVDDSQLPKDRFSAERLKGVDSTLKIQPAKLEDSAVYLCASSFGGSPTDTQYFGPGTRLTVL.

In its sample, this clonotype was seen many times. V usage is TRBV7-6 and J usage is TRBJ1-1; no definite D call. CDR3 length: 13 amino acids. The germline V gene has CDR1 SGHVS and CDR2 FNYEAQ. V was clipped by 2 bases and J by 3 bases, with 7 bases between them. CDR3: CASSLSSDTEAFF. Here the CDR3 DNA reads TGTGCCAGCAGCTTATCCTCCGACACTGAAGCTTTCTTT.

This clonotype came up many times. The chain joins TRBV6-1 to TRBJ1-2; no clear D. Trimming left V 0 bases short and J 13 bases short, with 21 bases between. CDR1 is MNHNS and CDR2 is SASEGT in the germline V gene. This CDR3 is built from 15 residues. Written as DNA, the CDR3 is TGTGCCAGCAGTGAAGCGCGGGTCCAGACCTCCGGGTCCACCTTC. This translates into CASSEARVQTSGSTF.

Ten or more counts support this clonotype. The chain uses TRBV6-1 and TRBJ2-3; tentative D call: TRBD2 (5 bases). This CDR3 is 13 amino acids long. Germline V gene sequence: CDR1 MNHNS, CDR2 SASEGT. The germline V and J ends were trimmed by 0 bases and 11 bases, with 12 bases remaining between them. CDR3 sequence reads: CASSEASREKQYF. CDR3 sequence (DNA): TGTGCCAGCAGTGAAGCAAGCCGGGAAAAGCAGTATTTT.

At least ten counts were recorded for this clonotype. V usage is TRBV28 and J usage is TRBJ2-2, with D possibly matching TRBD2 (5 bases). CDR1 and CDR2 from the germline V gene are MDHEN and SYDVKM. V lost 0 bases to trimming and J lost 5 bases, with 16 bases between them. This CDR3 spans 17 amino acids. DNA of the CDR3: TGTGCCAGCAGTTTATGGAGGGATCCCACTGGAACCGGGGAGCTGTTTTTT. This gives the protein CASSLWRDPTGTGELFF.

This clonotype was recorded at least ten times. The chain links TRBV14 to TRBJ2-2; D unresolved. Germline loops: CDR1 SGHDN, CDR2 FVKESK. The CDR3 sequence is 15 residues long. Trimming cost V 1 base and J 6 bases, with 12 bases left between them. CDR3 nucleotides: TGTGCCAGCAGCCAAGTCCTGGCAGGCGCCGGGGAGCTGTTTTTT. Translation gives CASSQVLAGAGELFF. Supplemented by reference TRBV14 and TRBJ2-2, the full variable domain reads EAGVTQFPSHSVIEKGQTVTLRCDPISGHDNLYWYRRVMGKEIKFLLHFVKESKQDESGMPNNRFLAERTGGTYSTLKVQPAELEDSGVYFCASSQVLAGAGELFFGEGSRLTVL.

This clonotype has ten or more counts. The rearrangement links TRBV12-3 or TRBV12-4 to TRBJ1-2, with TRBD1 identical over 11 bases. Trimming cost V 6 bases and J 13 bases; bases outside gene matches: 7. The CDR3 runs 12 residues. The DNA of the CDR3 is TGTGCCAGCAGGGGGACAGGGGGTTTGGCCACCTTC. Translation: CASRGTGGLATF.

This clonotype was picked up many times. The chain has TRBV12-3 or TRBV12-4 and TRBJ1-2; TRBD1 is a possible D gene (6 bases). The CDR3 sequence is 17 residues long. V was shortened by 7 bases and J by 2 bases, with 23 bases between the two germline ends. The CDR3 nucleotides read TGTGCCAGCACCTCAGTCCAGGGGATAGCCTTAAACTATGGCTACACCTTC. Residues: CASTSVQGIALNYGYTF.

The sample holds many counts of this clonotype. V and J are TRBV5-1 and TRBJ2-3; D is unclear. This CDR3 is built from 16 residues. Germline assignment: CDR1 SGHRS and CDR2 YFSETQ. Trimming took 0 bases from V and 4 from J, leaving 15 bases between them. The CDR3: CASSLGVDGSADTQYF. Here the CDR3 DNA reads TGCGCCAGCAGCTTGGGGGTTGACGGCAGCGCAGATACGCAGTATTTT.

This clonotype was seen ten or more times. This chain links TRBV3-1 with TRBJ1-2; D unclear. In germline, CDR1 is LGHDT, CDR2 YNNKEL (reference sequence). V gave up 2 bases and J gave up 0 bases, with 10 bases separating them. The CDR3 loop spans 15 amino acids. CDR3 sequence reads: CASSQQWAANYGYTF. CDR3 bases: TGTGCCAGCAGCCAACAATGGGCAGCTAACTATGGCTACACCTTC.

This clonotype was counted ten times or more. The chain joins TRBV21-1 to TRBJ2-3; the D call TRBD2 from the table was never checked on the DNA. TRBV21-1 represents a pseudogene. The CDR3 spans 16 residues. DNA of the CDR3: TGTGCCAGCAGCAAAACCACCTCCTCCATCTCAGATACGCAGTATTTT. Residues: CASSKTTSSISDTQYF.

In its sample, this clonotype was seen many times. The rearrangement uses TRBV2 and TRBJ1-5, with D unresolved. The CDR3 contains 14 residues. Trimming removed 3 bases from V and 4 bases from J, with 10 bases in between. In germline, CDR1 is SNHLY, CDR2 FYNNEI. For the CDR3, the DNA is TGTGCCAGCAGTGAGAGTCGAGGGAATCAGCCCCAGCATTTT. This sequence encodes CASSESRGNQPQHF.

This clonotype was seen ten or more times. The chain carries TRBV7-9 and TRBJ1-5; D is uncertain. The V end was cut by 1 base, the J end by 4 bases, with 2 bases between. The CDR3 is 12 amino acids. CDR1 is SEHNR, CDR2 FQNEAQ, per germline (reference sequence). The CDR3 nucleotides read TGTGCCAGCAGCTTAGTAAATCAGCCCCAGCATTTT. Translated, it gives CASSLVNQPQHF.

Many counts were recorded for this clonotype. The chain combines TRBV5-1 with TRBJ2-1, with 10 bases identical to TRBD2. Germline V gives CDR1 SGHRS, CDR2 YFSETQ. Germline trimming cut 6 bases from V and 8 bases from J; bases unmatched to any gene: 11. The CDR3 sequence is 15 residues long. DNA for the CDR3: TGCGCCAGCAACCGGGCTAGCGGGAGAGCAGATGAGCAGTTCTTC. Amino acids: CASNRASGRADEQFF.

This clonotype came up many times. The chain links TRBV28 to TRBJ2-1, with TRBD2 as a possible D gene (5 bases). Trimming removed 5 bases from V and 6 bases from J, with 20 bases in between. CDR1 is MDHEN, CDR2 SYDVKM, per germline. There are 16 residues in the CDR3. The CDR3 reads CASSAYREMTSNEQFF. The CDR3 nucleotides are TGTGCCAGCAGTGCATATAGGGAGATGACGTCCAATGAGCAGTTCTTC.

This chain connects TRBV9 to TRBJ2-3, with 11 positions matching TRBD2. Germline V gene sequence: CDR1 SGDLS, CDR2 YYNGEE. This CDR3 spans 15 amino acids. Losses at the gene ends were 3 bases for V and 2 bases for J; bases not matched to a gene: 2. CDR3 sequence reads: CASSATSGITDTQYF. The CDR3 DNA reads TGTGCCAGCAGCGCGACTAGCGGGATCACAGATACGCAGTATTTT. Drawing the rest from reference TRBV9 and TRBJ2-3, the complete variable domain is DSGVTQTPKHLITATGQRVTLRCSPRSGDLSVYWYQQSLDQGLQFLIQYYNGEERAKGNILERFSAQQFPDLHSELNLSSLELGDSALYFCASSATSGITDTQYFGPGTRLTVL.

This clonotype was detected many times. This rearrangement joins TRBV6-6 to TRBJ2-3; no definite D call. V dropped 1 base and J dropped 5 bases, with 7 bases sitting between them. CDR1 MNHNY and CDR2 SVGAGI come from the germline V gene (reference sequence). This CDR3 has 13 residues. CDR3 sequence reads: CASSYWPGDTQYF. For the CDR3, the DNA is TGTGCCAGCAGTTACTGGCCGGGAGATACGCAGTATTTT.

This clonotype was seen at least ten times. The genes are TRBV11-2 and TRBJ2-1; 7 bases are shared with TRBD2. CDR3 length: 17 residues. V dropped 4 bases and J dropped 4; count of bases not matched to a gene: 13. Germline V gene sequence: CDR1 SGHAT, CDR2 FQNNGV. The CDR3 region has the DNA TGTGCCAGCAGCTCGTATCCGGCTAGCGGCAAATACAATGAGCAGTTCTTC. Its translation: CASSSYPASGKYNEQFF.

This clonotype appeared a few times. The chain carries TRBV28 and TRBJ2-1; the match to TRBD1 covers 7 bases. CDR1 and CDR2 from the germline V gene are MDHEN and SYDVKM. The CDR3 covers 17 residues. Trimming removed 4 bases from V and 4 bases from J; junction bases left unmatched: 13. The CDR3 sequence is CASSYRIQGPPYNEQFF. The CDR3 region has the DNA TGTGCCAGCAGTTACCGCATACAGGGGCCCCCGTACAATGAGCAGTTCTTC. The full variable domain, completed using reference TRBV28 and TRBJ2-1, is DVKVTQSSRYLVKRTGEKVFLECVQDMDHENMFWYRQDPGLGLRLIYFSYDVKMKEKGDIPEGYSVSREKKERFSLILESASTNQTSMYLCASSYRIQGPPYNEQFFGPGTRLTVL.

Concerning this clonotype itself: A read error may be the cause here, since a much bigger clone is one base away. The V and J genes are TRBV7-9 and TRBJ1-3, with D possibly matching TRBD1 (5 bases). Germline V gene sequence: CDR1 SEHNR, CDR2 FQNEAQ (reference sequence). CDR3 size: 14 residues. This CDR3 reads CASSGGVSGNTKYF. As DNA, the CDR3 is TGTGCCAGCAGCGGGGGGGTCTCTGGAAACACCAAATATTTT.

This clonotype was counted between two and nine times. This sequence joins TRBV12-3 or TRBV12-4 and TRBJ2-3; 8 bases agree with TRBD2. V lost 8 bases and J lost 4; bases outside the gene matches: 11. There are 15 residues in the CDR3. The CDR3 nucleotides read TGTGCCAGCGGCAGCGGGAGCGGGTTCGCAGATACGCAGTATTTT. Translated: CASGSGSGFADTQYF.

This clonotype was found many times. V usage is TRBV7-9 and J usage is TRBJ2-3, with 8 bases aligning to TRBD1. Germline loops: CDR1 SEHNR, CDR2 FQNEAQ (reference sequence). With V trimmed by 4 bases and J by 3 bases, 3 bases remained unmatched. This CDR3 is built from 14 residues. This chain's CDR3 is CASSSRTGTDTQYF. In DNA, the CDR3 is TGTGCCAGCAGCTCGCGGACAGGGACAGATACGCAGTATTTT.